Listed here are 15 T cell receptor beta chains from one sample, sequenced in a study of CD8+ T cells in alopecia areata. Extraction of RNA preceded its reverse transcription into cDNA, which served as the sequencing template. Profiling relied on immunoSEQ multiplex PCR, and the TCRdb table lists in-frame clones only, not all of them. The repertoire holds about 190,000 clones, with over 55% as singletons. The treatment denotes: oral pan-JAK inhibitor, 5-10 mg twice daily. This specimen consisted of CD4+ T cells sorted from blood, obtained at week 24, from a patient treated with tofacitinib. The source of these receptors is a human donor with alopecia areata.

The V and J genes are TRBV18 and TRBJ2-5; no reliable D call. This CDR3 has 13 residues. Germline V gene lookup returns CDR1 KGHSH and CDR2 LQKENI. Trimming left V 1 base short and J 5 bases short, with 8 bases between. The CDR3 bases are TGTGCCAGCTCACCACAGGGTAGGGAGACCCAGTACTTC. Translation gives CASSPQGRETQYF.

The chain couples TRBV7-2 to TRBJ2-3; D is unclear. Germline V gene data show CDR1 as SGHTA and CDR2 as FQGNSA. CDR3 size: 12 residues. Trimming stripped 0 bases from V and 4 bases from J, with 2 bases between. The CDR3, as DNA: TGTGCCAGCAGCTTAGCGGCAGATACGCAGTATTTT. It yields the protein CASSLAADTQYF.

The gene calls are TRBV7-9 and TRBJ2-2; D may be TRBD2 (5 bases). Germline-derived CDR1 and CDR2 are SEHNR and FQNEAQ (reference sequence). The CDR3 contains 14 residues. V dropped 5 bases and J dropped 4 bases, with 11 bases sitting between them. The CDR3 DNA reads TGTGCCAGCAGCGTATCGGCGGGCACCGGGGAGCTGTTTTTT. It yields the protein CASSVSAGTGELFF.

A word on this clone: A read error may be the cause here, since a much bigger clone is one base away. Other DNA variants within this sample encode the same CDR3. The chain couples TRBV5-6 to TRBJ2-5; D is ambiguous. Germline CDR1 and CDR2: SGHDT and YYEEEE. The length of the CDR3 is 11 residues. V was trimmed by 2 bases and J by 5 bases, leaving 4 bases between them. CDR3 loop: CASSFGETQYF. The CDR3 nucleotides read TGTGCCAGCAGCTTTGGGGAGACCCAGTACTTC.

This clone has at least ten counts. The chain joins TRBV29-1 to TRBJ2-7; the D call may be TRBD1 or TRBD2 (5 bases each). Trimming cost V 4 bases and J 0 bases, with 13 bases left between them. Germline V gives CDR1 SQVTM, CDR2 ANQGSEA. The CDR3 is 14 amino acids. CDR3 DNA sequence: TGCAGCGTTGGAGGGGAGTCCTTCTCCTACGAGCAGTACTTC. Protein sequence: CSVGGESFSYEQYF.

This clone was counted only a few times. This chain uses TRBV4-3 with TRBJ1-2; no definite D call. The V and J ends lost 0 bases and 7 bases respectively, with 9 bases between them. From germline, CDR1 is LGHNA and CDR2 YSLEER. This CDR3 region has 13 residues. This CDR3 is CASSQDRHGGYTF. In DNA form, the CDR3 reads TGCGCCAGCAGCCAAGATCGGCACGGTGGCTACACCTTC.

This clone has just a few counts. V is TRBV29-1 and J is TRBJ2-7, with D unresolved. CDR1 and CDR2 (germline): SQVTM, ANQGSEA. The V end was cut by 2 bases, the J end by 0 bases, with 5 bases between. There are 12 residues in the CDR3. The CDR3 DNA follows: TGCAGCGTTGAACGGGCCTCCTACGAGCAGTACTTC. Amino acid sequence: CSVERASYEQYF.

The chain carries TRBV30 and TRBJ2-1, with 9 bases matching TRBD2. Germline V gene lookup returns CDR1 GTSNPN and CDR2 SVGIG (reference sequence). This CDR3 is 16 amino acids long. V shed 3 bases, J shed 8 bases, and the junction held 14 bases outside the gene matches. CDR3 nucleotide sequence: TGTGCCTGGAGCGGCCCTCTAGCGGGGCTTAGGGATGAGCAGTTCTTC. Amino acids: CAWSGPLAGLRDEQFF.

V and J are TRBV11-1 and TRBJ2-7, with 8 bases lining up with TRBD1. Trimming took 3 bases from V and 2 from J; bases not matched to a gene: 3. CDR3 size: 14 residues. The germline CDR1 and CDR2 sequences are SGHAT and FQDESV (reference sequence). This CDR3 reads CASSFGTGAYEQYF. The CDR3 DNA sequence: TGTGCCAGCAGCTTTGGGACAGGTGCCTACGAGCAGTACTTC. The full variable domain, with the rest looked up from reference TRBV11-1 and TRBJ2-7, is EAEVAQSPRYKITEKSQAVAFWCDPISGHATLYWYRQILGQGPELLVQFQDESVVDDSQLPKDRFSAERLKGVDSTLKIQPAELGDSAMYLCASSFGTGAYEQYFGPGTRLTVT.

This chain links TRBV7-8 with TRBJ2-1; TRBD2 agrees at 11 bases. The CDR3 covers 19 residues. V was pared by 1 base and J by 7 bases, with 15 bases of the junction left unmatched. Germline CDR1 SGHVS, CDR2 FQNEAQ. The CDR3 coding sequence is TGTGCCAGCAGCTTAGAAGTAGTAGCGGGGGGGCCTCCGGGGAATGAGCAGTTCTTC. Its protein product is CASSLEVVAGGPPGNEQFF.

V is TRBV27 and J is TRBJ1-1; unclear D gene. With 8 bases removed from V and 6 bases from J, the gap between germline ends came to 10 bases. The CDR3 has 11 amino acids. CDR1 is MNHEY, CDR2 SMNVEV, per germline (reference sequence). DNA for the CDR3: TGTGCCAGCCCCTGTGGGGCTGAAGCTTTCTTT. The encoded protein is CASPCGAEAFF.

This clone has more than one count but fewer than ten. CDR3 in amino acids: CASSPTTGASYNEQFF. The CDR3 DNA is TGTGCCAGCAGCCCTACGACAGGAGCCTCCTACAATGAGCAGTTCTTC. V is TRBV9 and J is TRBJ2-1, with D possibly TRBD1 on 6 matching bases. Per the germline V gene, CDR1 is SGDLS and CDR2 is YYNGEE. This CDR3 is 16 amino acids long. Trimming left V 4 bases short and J 0 bases short, with 14 bases between.

The chain recombines TRBV30 with TRBJ2-6, with D maybe TRBD1 (6 bases). The ends were cut back, 2 bases at V and 0 bases at J, with 14 bases in the middle. The CDR3 has 17 residues. The germline CDR1 and CDR2 sequences are GTSNPN and SVGIG (reference sequence). The CDR3 here is CAWSLQGSSSGANVLTF. CDR3 bases: TGTGCCTGGAGTTTACAGGGCTCGAGCTCTGGGGCCAACGTCCTGACTTTC.

V usage is TRBV5-1 and J usage is TRBJ2-1; 7 bases line up with TRBD2. Trimming cost V 1 base and J 4 bases; bases outside gene matches: 8. The CDR3 contains 16 residues. Looked up from germline, CDR1 is SGHRS and CDR2 is YFSETQ. The CDR3 loop reads CASSLRGTGGYNEQFF. For the CDR3, the DNA is TGCGCCAGCAGCTTGCGTGGAACCGGGGGGTACAATGAGCAGTTCTTC. Based on the CDR3 plus reference TRBV5-1 and TRBJ2-1, the full variable domain is KAGVTQTPRYLIKTRGQQVTLSCSPISGHRSVSWYQQTPGQGLQFLFEYFSETQRNKGNFPGRFSGRQFSNSRSEMNVSTLELGDSALYLCASSLRGTGGYNEQFFGPGTRLTVL.

This chain uses TRBV5-1 with TRBJ1-2, with no clear D. CDR1 and CDR2 (germline): SGHRS, YFSETQ. The CDR3 totals 14 residues. V gave up 4 bases and J gave up 6 bases, with 16 bases separating them. The CDR3 DNA reads TGCGCCAGCAGCCCCGACGGCCTAAAGGATGGCTACACCTTC. It translates to CASSPDGLKDGYTF.